The 23 T cell receptor beta chains below come from one sample, sequenced in a study of OX40 agonist ivuxolimab in advanced cancers. The method was immunoSEQ multiplex PCR; TCRdb's version includes in-frame clones alone and lacks a portion of them. The table has 55,000 to 70,000 clones, 70% to 90% seen once. Sequenced material: CD4+ or CD8+ T cells sorted from blood, taken in a trial of the OX40 agonist ivuxolimab. These receptors came from an adult with an advanced solid tumor such as melanoma, head and neck, liver or kidney cancer.

The V call is TRBV7-6, the J call TRBJ2-2; maybe TRBD1 (6 bases). Germline lookup yields CDR1 SGHVS and CDR2 FNYEAQ. This CDR3 is built from 15 residues. V dropped 3 bases and J dropped 3 bases, with 11 bases sitting between them. The CDR3 loop is CASSLEQGYTGELFF. The CDR3 bases are TGTGCCAGCAGCTTGGAACAGGGCTACACCGGGGAGCTGTTTTTT. The full variable domain, rest sourced from reference TRBV7-6 and TRBJ2-2, is GAGVSQSPRYKVTKRGQDVALRCDPISGHVSLYWYRQALGQGPEFLTYFNYEAQQDKSGLPNDRFSAERPEGSISTLTIQRTEQRDSAMYRCASSLEQGYTGELFFGEGSRLTVL.

The chain links TRBV10-2 to TRBJ2-2, with unresolved D. The CDR3 runs 15 residues. Germline assignment: CDR1 WSHSY and CDR2 SAAADI. Between the trimmed V and J ends, which lost 4 bases and 2 bases, there was a span of 11 bases. The CDR3 DNA reads as TGCGCCAGCAGTGCCCCGGGCAGCAACACCGGGGAGCTGTTTTTT. It encodes CASSAPGSNTGELFF.

CDR3 coding DNA: TGTGCCAGCAGTGCTACAGTTACGTCTGGAAACACCATATATTTT. This gives the protein CASSATVTSGNTIYF. This chain joins TRBV9 and TRBJ1-3, with D unresolved. V lost 5 bases to trimming and J lost 1 base, with 13 bases between them. This CDR3 has 15 amino acids. Germline-derived CDR1 and CDR2 are SGDLS and YYNGEE.

J is TRBJ2-7 and V is TRBV21-1; the table names TRBD2, a call not compared with the DNA. TRBV21-1 is an annotated pseudogene. There are 15 residues in the CDR3. CDR3 residues: CASSPGTSGIYEQYF. CDR3 coding DNA: TGTGCCAGCAGCCCCGGGACTAGCGGGATCTACGAGCAGTACTTC.

The sample holds one count of this clone. The rearrangement joins TRBV23-1 to TRBJ1-1, with a weak D call TRBD1 (6 bases). TRBV23-1 is placed among ORFs of uncertain function. Trimming took off 4 bases at V and 1 base at J, with 16 bases between the two ends. The CDR3 covers 16 residues. CDR3 sequence: CASSLPEEGENTEAFF. The CDR3 region has the DNA TGCGCCAGCAGTCTCCCGGAGGAGGGGGAGAACACTGAAGCTTTCTTT.

The genes are TRBV11-2 and TRBJ2-1; 12 bases align to TRBD2. V trimming: 4 bases; J trimming: 7 bases; junction bases outside the gene matches: 5. From germline, CDR1 is SGHAT and CDR2 FQNNGV. This CDR3 contains 15 residues. CDR3 in DNA: TGTGCCAGCAGCTCCACTAGCGGGGGGTGGAATGAGCAGTTCTTC. It is translated as CASSSTSGGWNEQFF. The full variable domain, its missing parts supplied by reference TRBV11-2 and TRBJ2-1, is EAGVAQSPRYKIIEKRQSVAFWCNPISGHATLYWYQQILGQGPKLLIQFQNNGVVDDSQLPKDRFSAERLKGVDSTLKIQPAKLEDSAVYLCASSSTSGGWNEQFFGPGTRLTVL.

The chain employs TRBV19 and TRBJ1-5, with 8 bases lining up with TRBD1. This CDR3 has 14 amino acids. CDR1 and CDR2 from the germline V gene are LNHDA and SQIVND (reference sequence). V lost 7 bases, J lost 6 bases, and 8 bases stayed unmatched. Here the CDR3 DNA reads TGTGCCAGTAATGGGCAGGGGGCTGGTCAGCCCCAGCATTTT. As protein: CASNGQGAGQPQHF.

V is TRBV7-9 and J is TRBJ2-5; maybe TRBD1 (6 bases). The germline gives CDR1 SEHNR, CDR2 FQNEAQ (reference sequence). This CDR3 spans 15 amino acids. V was shortened by 2 bases and J by 5 bases, with 15 bases between the two germline ends. CDR3 protein: CASSLTGPQGETQYF. For the CDR3, the DNA is TGTGCCAGCAGCTTAACAGGCCCTCAGGGGGAGACCCAGTACTTC.

The rearrangement links TRBV9 to TRBJ2-1; TRBD1 or TRBD2 may be the D gene (5 bases each). The V gene's germline CDR1 is SGDLS and CDR2 YYNGEE. The CDR3 has 16 residues. The V end was cut by 0 bases, the J end by 7 bases, with 17 bases between. CDR3 DNA: TGTGCCAGCAGCGTAGCTACAGCCGGTTGGGGGAATGAGCAGTTCTTC. Its translation is CASSVATAGWGNEQFF.

The rearrangement uses TRBV1 and TRBJ1-2. TRBV1 is a documented pseudogene. The CDR3 totals 14 residues. The CDR3 region has the DNA TGCACCAGCAGCCAAGTCCAAGGGATCGATGGCTACACCTTC. This codes for CTSSQVQGIDGYTF.

Here the CDR3 reads CASSQAGLLQDGKLFF. CDR3 DNA sequence: TGCGCCAGCAGCCAAGCGGGACTGCTGCAGGATGGGAAACTGTTTTTT. The gene calls are TRBV4-1 and TRBJ1-4, with a weak D call TRBD1 (5 bases). Germline CDR1 reads MGHRA; CDR2 reads YSYEKL. V lost 1 base and J 11 bases, leaving 20 bases between the germline ends. The CDR3 consists of 16 residues.

V and J are TRBV5-6 and TRBJ1-2; a weak D match, TRBD1 (5 bases). The length of the CDR3 is 15 residues. Germline V gives CDR1 SGHDT, CDR2 YYEEEE. Trimming shortened V by 2 bases and J by 1 base, and 12 bases separated the two germline ends. The CDR3 loop is CASSLSGTVNYGYTF. CDR3 DNA sequence: TGTGCCAGCAGCTTATCAGGGACGGTTAACTATGGCTACACCTTC.

The chain employs TRBV29-1 and TRBJ2-1, with TRBD1 identical over 7 bases. Germline CDR1 and CDR2: SQVTM and ANQGSEA. J was trimmed by 4 bases and V by 7 bases; bases with no gene match: 10. The CDR3 length is 14 residues. CDR3 protein: CSAQRGQGYNEQFF. The CDR3 DNA follows: TGCAGCGCCCAAAGGGGGCAGGGATACAATGAGCAGTTCTTC.

The V call is TRBV2, the J call TRBJ1-6; possible D gene TRBD1, 5 bases. V shed 4 bases and J shed 8 bases, with 15 bases lying between them. Germline assignment: CDR1 SNHLY and CDR2 FYNNEI. This CDR3 contains 15 residues. This CDR3 is CASSGQPGGDSPLHF. The CDR3 nucleotides read TGTGCCAGCAGTGGTCAGCCGGGAGGGGATTCACCCCTCCACTTT.

CDR3: CASRPVEAYEQYF. The CDR3 DNA follows: TGTGCCTCCCGGCCGGTCGAGGCCTACGAGCAGTACTTC. The chain employs TRBV10-3 and TRBJ2-7, with D unresolved. CDR3 length: 13 residues. V lost 11 bases and J lost 2, with 16 bases in between. CDR1 and CDR2 (germline): ENHRY, SYGVKD.

The sample holds a few counts of this clone. The gene calls are TRBV7-2 and TRBJ2-5, with 14 bases aligning to TRBD2. V trimming: 5 bases; J trimming: 3 bases; junction bases outside the gene matches: 8. This CDR3 is 17 amino acids long. Germline CDR1 reads SGHTA; CDR2 reads FQGNSA. The CDR3 reads CASSTRLAGGREETQYF. CDR3 DNA: TGTGCCAGCAGCACGCGACTAGCGGGAGGGCGGGAAGAGACCCAGTACTTC.

The CDR3 bases are TGTGCCAGCGACAGAGCGGGGGGCACAGATACGCAGTATTTT. Residues: CASDRAGGTDTQYF. V and J are TRBV2 and TRBJ2-3; 8 positions agree with TRBD2. CDR3 length: 14 residues. Germline V lookup: CDR1 SNHLY, CDR2 FYNNEI. Trimming removed 8 bases from V and 1 base from J; junction bases left unmatched: 5.

The CDR3, as DNA: TGTGCCAGTAGTATAGGGAGCGTATTCTACGAGCAGTACTTC. Its protein product is CASSIGSVFYEQYF. This chain links TRBV19 with TRBJ2-7; unclear D gene. CDR1 and CDR2 (germline): LNHDA, SQIVND (reference sequence). Trimming cost V 1 base and J 3 bases, with 10 bases left between them. This CDR3 comprises 14 residues. Drawing the rest from reference TRBV19 and TRBJ2-7, the complete variable domain is DGGITQSPKYLFRKEGQNVTLSCEQNLNHDAMYWYRQDPGQGLRLIYYSQIVNDFQKGDIAEGYSVSREKKESFPLTVTSAQKNPTAFYLCASSIGSVFYEQYFGPGTRLTVT.

The chain recombines TRBV2 with TRBJ2-5; 7 bases match TRBD1. Trimming at V came to 6 bases and at J to 4 bases, leaving 2 bases not matched to a gene. The CDR3 contains 12 residues. Germline CDR1 is SNHLY and CDR2 is FYNNEI. CDR3 sequence: CASRGQVETQYF. As DNA, the CDR3 is TGTGCCAGCAGAGGACAGGTAGAGACCCAGTACTTC.

The rearrangement uses TRBV7-3 and TRBJ2-3, with 11 bases lining up with TRBD2. This CDR3 is built from 19 residues. After removal of 5 bases from V and 2 bases from J, the junction contained 15 bases not matched to a gene. Germline-derived CDR1 and CDR2 are SGHTA and FQGTGA. The CDR3 coding sequence is TGTGCCAGCAGCCCAGGGCCCACTAGCGGGAGAATTAACACAGATACGCAGTATTTT. This sequence encodes CASSPGPTSGRINTDTQYF.

The chain combines TRBV5-6 with TRBJ1-3, with D unclear. The CDR3 runs to 16 residues. Between the trimmed V and J ends, which lost 1 base and 0 bases, there was a span of 11 bases. Per the germline V gene, CDR1 is SGHDT and CDR2 is YYEEEE. The CDR3: CASSLYAGSSGNTIYF. The DNA for the CDR3 is TGTGCCAGCAGCTTGTATGCAGGCAGCTCTGGAAACACCATATATTTT.

The V and J genes are TRBV6-1 and TRBJ2-7; 9 nucleotides align to TRBD1. The V segment lost 6 bases and the J segment 6 bases; nucleotides outside the gene matches: 12. The CDR3 length is 15 residues. The germline gives CDR1 MNHNS, CDR2 SASEGT. The CDR3, as DNA: TGTGCCAGCAGCTGGTGGGGGGGACAGGGCTCCGAGCAGTACTTC. This translates into CASSWWGGQGSEQYF.

The V gene is TRBV11-2, the J gene TRBJ1-3, with D perhaps TRBD1 (6 bases). The CDR3 consists of 15 residues. Trimming shortened V by 3 bases and J by 0 bases, and 9 bases separated the two germline ends. The germline gives CDR1 SGHAT, CDR2 FQNNGV. The chain's CDR3 is CASSLQGFSGNTIYF. As DNA, the CDR3 is TGTGCCAGCAGCTTGCAGGGGTTCTCTGGAAACACCATATATTTT.